Listed here are 5 T cell receptor beta chains from one sample, sequenced in a study of T-cell memory formation after mild COVID-19. From the 5' RACE reads, TCRdb called clonotypes with MiXCR, one entry per CDR3 protein. The sample holds about 470,000 distinct CDR3 sequences, 20% to 25% seen once. Source material: PBMCs or a T cell subset sorted from them (not recorded which). Receptors originate from an adult woman who had mild COVID-19 (a few samples of this study predate the infection). Cell type and time point are not known.

This clonotype was observed a few times. The rearrangement joins TRBV5-1 to TRBJ2-7; 13 bases map to TRBD2. V lost 1 base and J lost 3; bases outside the gene matches: 4. In germline, CDR1 is SGHRS, CDR2 YFSETQ. This CDR3 is built from 16 residues. CDR3 residues: CASSLPRLAGGYEQYF. CDR3 DNA: TGCGCCAGCAGCTTGCCGAGACTAGCGGGAGGCTACGAGCAGTACTTC.

V usage is TRBV15 and J usage is TRBJ2-2, with D tentatively TRBD2 (5 bases). The CDR3 spans 14 residues. V was trimmed by 9 bases and J by 3 bases, leaving 14 bases between them. Per germline, CDR1 LNHNV and CDR2 YYDKDF (reference sequence). CDR3 region: CATSDRADTGELFF. The DNA of the CDR3 is TGTGCCACGAGCGACCGAGCGGACACCGGGGAGCTGTTTTTT.

This clonotype came up a few times. The chain couples TRBV7-9 to TRBJ2-7; D is uncertain. Germline CDR1 reads SEHNR; CDR2 reads FQNEAQ (reference sequence). The CDR3 consists of 13 residues. Trimming left V 6 bases short and J 0 bases short, with 9 bases between. The DNA for the CDR3 is TGTGCCAGCAGGTCCTCTTTCTCCTACGAGCAGTACTTC. This codes for CASRSSFSYEQYF.

This clonotype has a handful of counts. The V and J genes are TRBV3-1 and TRBJ2-3; D ambiguous. The CDR3 has 14 amino acids. Germline V gene sequence: CDR1 LGHDT, CDR2 YNNKEL (reference sequence). V lost 4 bases and J lost 0, with 8 bases in between. CDR3 sequence (DNA): TGTGCCAGCAGCCCCACATCTAGCACAGATACGCAGTATTTT. Amino acid sequence: CASSPTSSTDTQYF.

This clonotype was observed a handful of times. The chain links TRBV2 to TRBJ2-7; TRBD1 matches 8 bases. V gave up 8 bases and J gave up 2 bases; unmatched junction bases: 11. CDR3 size: 15 residues. Germline V gives CDR1 SNHLY, CDR2 FYNNEI. The CDR3 nucleotides are TGTGCCAGCCAGACAGGGGCCTCCAAGCCCTACGAGCAGTACTTC. Translation: CASQTGASKPYEQYF.